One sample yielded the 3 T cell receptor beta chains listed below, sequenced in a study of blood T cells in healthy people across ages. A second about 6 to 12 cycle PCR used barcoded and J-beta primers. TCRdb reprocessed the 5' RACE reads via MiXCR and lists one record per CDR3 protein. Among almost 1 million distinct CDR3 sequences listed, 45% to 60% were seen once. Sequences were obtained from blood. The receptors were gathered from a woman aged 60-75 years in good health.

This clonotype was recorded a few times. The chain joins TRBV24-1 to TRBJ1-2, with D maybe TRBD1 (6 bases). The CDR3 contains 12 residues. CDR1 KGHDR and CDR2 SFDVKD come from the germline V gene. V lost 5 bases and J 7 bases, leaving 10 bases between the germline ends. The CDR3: CATSVGGAGYTF. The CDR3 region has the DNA TGTGCCACCAGTGTCGGGGGCGCTGGCTACACCTTC.

The CDR3, as DNA: TGCAGTGCTAGCCCCACAGGTTTCGGGGCCAACGTCCTGACTTTC. It translates to CSASPTGFGANVLTF. The chain joins TRBV20-1 to TRBJ2-6, with a possible D match to TRBD1 (5 bases). The V and J ends lost 3 bases and 4 bases respectively, with 13 bases between them. Germline assignment: CDR1 DFQATT and CDR2 SNEGSKA (reference sequence). The CDR3 extends over 15 amino acids.

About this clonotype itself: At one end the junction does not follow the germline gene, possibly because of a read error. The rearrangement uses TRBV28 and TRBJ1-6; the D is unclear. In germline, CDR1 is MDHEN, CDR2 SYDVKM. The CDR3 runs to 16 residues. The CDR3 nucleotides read TGTGCCAGCAGCACAACAGTCACCGGCTATAGTTCACCCCTCCACTTT. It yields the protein CASSTTVTGYSSPLHF.